This entry describes one TCR beta chain. What it binds is unknown. This sample is part of a study of beta chain features in type 1 diabetes. Broader study findings: The naive, central memory and Treg TCRB repertoires showed an apparent similarity that was greater among patients than among healthy donors.

The entirety of the isolated RNA underwent reverse transcription, so expressed TCRB transcripts were sequenced. Assay: immunoSEQ multiplex PCR; the TCRdb copy retains only in-frame clones and omits some. The top ten hold 0.02% to 0.025% of the sample, which has about 930,000 clones, under 20% seen once. This CDR3 is 11 amino acids long. The germline V and J ends were trimmed by 10 bases and 1 base, with 8 bases remaining between them. Looked up from germline, CDR1 is WNHNN and CDR2 is SYGVQD (reference sequence). The TCR comes from a young woman in good health. J is TRBJ2-7 and V is TRBV10-1; D uncertain. Material for sequencing was naive CD4+ T cells from blood. CDR3 region: CAKTRSYEQYF. The CDR3 bases are TGCGCCAAGACCCGGTCCTACGAGCAGTACTTC.